This TCR beta chain was documented in a study of cytomegalovirus exposure and HLA in healthy donors. Findings of the study overall: A later analysis found that most CMV-associated TCR beta chains appeared HLA-restricted. Among the CMV-associated chains, three were confirmed in vitro as specific for CMV antigens.

PCR primers comprised 60 Vbeta and 13 Jbeta primers. In the original processing: Later, roughly 86 million unique TCR beta chains were counted in an analysis, and 8.5 million to 13 million of them were shared. Only in-frame clones appear in the TCRdb table, and some are missing; sequencing was by immunoSEQ multiplex PCR. V, J and clone size reflect that table, while D and trimming were determined from the DNA. This sample has over 85,000 clones, with roughly 78% found just once. Donors consisted of healthy bone marrow donors. On this clone: What it recognizes is unknown.

The material sequenced was PBMCs. The TCR comes from a young woman in good health and CMV-seronegative.

The DNA of the CDR3 is TGTGCCAGCAGTCATACGGGTGGGAACTATGGCTACACCTTC. Translated, it gives CASSHTGGNYGYTF. J is TRBJ1-2 and V is TRBV6-1; D remains ambiguous. The CDR3 is made up of 14 amino acids. V lost 5 bases and J 2 bases, leaving 12 bases between the germline ends. Germline lookup yields CDR1 MNHNS and CDR2 SASEGT.